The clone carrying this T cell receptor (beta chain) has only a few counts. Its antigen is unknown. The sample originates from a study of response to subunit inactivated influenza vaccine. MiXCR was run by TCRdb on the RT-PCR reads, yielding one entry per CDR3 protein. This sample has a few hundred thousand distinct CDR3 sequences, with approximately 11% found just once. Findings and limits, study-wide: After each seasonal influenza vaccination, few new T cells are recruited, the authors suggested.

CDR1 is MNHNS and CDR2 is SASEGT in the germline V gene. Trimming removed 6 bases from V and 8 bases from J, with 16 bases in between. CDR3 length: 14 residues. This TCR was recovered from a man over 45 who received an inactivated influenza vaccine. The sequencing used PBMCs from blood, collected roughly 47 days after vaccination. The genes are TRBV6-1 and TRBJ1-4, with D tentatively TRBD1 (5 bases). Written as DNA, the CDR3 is TGTGCCAGCAGCCGCGGTGCCGGGGGGGAAAAACTGTTTTTT. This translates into CASSRGAGGEKLFF.